Below, 27 T cell receptor beta chains from the same sample are listed, as sequenced in a study of cytomegalovirus exposure and HLA in healthy donors. Use of 60 Vbeta and 13 Jbeta primers characterized the PCR. Here immunoSEQ multiplex PCR was the method, and the copy in TCRdb shows in-frame clones only, minus some. The sample has fewer than 200,000 clones; about 80% are singletons. The sample comprised PBMCs. These receptors all stem from a young man in good health and CMV-seronegative.

The J gene is TRBJ2-5, the V gene TRBV29-1, with 7 bases aligning to TRBD1. The CDR3 totals 13 residues. Trimming took 3 bases from V and 3 from J; bases not matched to a gene: 4. Germline values: CDR1 SQVTM, CDR2 ANQGSEA. The CDR3 sequence: CSVEGQSKETQYF. CDR3 in DNA: TGCAGCGTTGAGGGACAGTCGAAAGAGACCCAGTACTTC.

This clone was found a few times. The V gene is TRBV28, the J gene TRBJ1-1; 9 bases align to TRBD1. Looked up from germline, CDR1 is MDHEN and CDR2 is SYDVKM. J was trimmed by 4 bases and V by 9 bases; bases with no gene match: 9. CDR3 length equals 14 residues. CDR3 DNA sequence: TGTGCCAGTCAACCTGGACAGGGGTTCACTGAAGCTTTCTTT. It specifies CASQPGQGFTEAFF.

This clone appeared a few times. The chain recombines TRBV7-2 with TRBJ2-7; TRBD2 agrees at 13 bases. Germline V gene data show CDR1 as SGHTA and CDR2 as FQGNSA. CDR3 length: 16 residues. After removal of 5 bases from V and 5 bases from J, the junction contained 9 bases not matched to a gene. The CDR3 protein is CASSPWTSGGVDEQYF. CDR3 sequence (DNA): TGTGCCAGCAGCCCGTGGACTAGCGGGGGAGTCGACGAGCAGTACTTC.

J is TRBJ2-1 and V is TRBV4-3; maybe TRBD1 (5 bases). The CDR3 consists of 15 residues. V lost 0 bases and J 13 bases, leaving 19 bases between the germline ends. CDR1 and CDR2 from the germline V gene are LGHNA and YSLEER. The CDR3: CASSQDRVLPTAQFF. The CDR3 region has the DNA TGCGCCAGCAGCCAAGATAGAGTCTTGCCGACAGCCCAGTTCTTC.

This sequence joins TRBV27 and TRBJ2-7; 7 bases align to TRBD1. CDR3 length: 14 residues. Germline V gives CDR1 MNHEY, CDR2 SMNVEV (reference sequence). J gave up 2 bases and V 5 bases, and 6 bases lay outside the gene matches. CDR3 sequence: CASSQWDSTYEQYF. The CDR3 DNA follows: TGTGCCAGCAGTCAGTGGGACAGTACCTACGAGCAGTACTTC.

This chain uses TRBV6-5 with TRBJ1-4; D is possibly TRBD1 (6 bases). Trimming removed 2 bases from V and 8 bases from J, with 15 bases in between. Per the germline V gene, CDR1 is MNHEY and CDR2 is SVGAGI. This CDR3 spans 15 amino acids. CDR3 loop: CASSYTGPRPEKLFF. CDR3 sequence (DNA): TGTGCCAGCAGTTACACAGGGCCCAGGCCCGAAAAACTGTTTTTT.

V and J are TRBV11-2 and TRBJ2-7, with TRBD1 identical over 9 bases. Trimming took 5 bases from V and 4 from J; bases not matched to a gene: 6. Germline V CDR1 and CDR2: SGHAT, FQNNGV. The length of the CDR3 is 14 residues. CDR3 sequence: CASSPGTGRYEQYF. CDR3 coding DNA: TGTGCCAGCAGCCCCGGGACAGGGCGATACGAGCAGTACTTC.

The chain employs TRBV28 and TRBJ2-1; 8 bases are a match to TRBD2. Trimming took 1 base from V and 5 from J; bases not matched to a gene: 4. This CDR3 contains 15 residues. CDR1 is MDHEN and CDR2 is SYDVKM in the germline V gene. The CDR3 sequence is CASSLSGGRHNEQFF. CDR3 in DNA: TGTGCCAGCAGTTTATCGGGGGGGCGTCACAATGAGCAGTTCTTC.

This chain links TRBV6-5 with TRBJ2-1; the D is unclear. The CDR3 consists of 15 residues. Germline CDR1 MNHEY, CDR2 SVGAGI. Trimming took 4 bases from V and 0 from J, leaving 10 bases between them. The DNA for the CDR3 is TGTGCCAGCAGTTCCTTCGACTTCTCCTACAATGAGCAGTTCTTC. It is translated as CASSSFDFSYNEQFF.

The chain links TRBV4-3 to TRBJ2-2; D is possibly TRBD2 (6 bases). Germline CDR1 is LGHNA and CDR2 is YSLEER. Trimming pared 0 bases from V and 0 bases from J, leaving 20 bases between. The CDR3 runs 20 residues. Here the CDR3 DNA reads TGCGCCAGCAGCCAAGATCTTAGAATGGGACTCCCCCCGAACACCGGGGAGCTGTTTTTT. Its protein is CASSQDLRMGLPPNTGELFF.

This clone was detected a few times. The chain employs TRBV18 and TRBJ1-1, with no clear D. The CDR3 is made up of 12 amino acids. Trimming pared 2 bases from V and 11 bases from J, leaving 12 bases between. Germline assignment: CDR1 KGHSH and CDR2 LQKENI. In nucleotides, the CDR3 is TGTGCCAGCTCACCAGCAGGATCAACCGCTTTCTTT. Its protein is CASSPAGSTAFF. Full variable domain (remainder filled in from reference TRBV18 and TRBJ1-1): NAGVMQNPRHLVRRRGQEARLRCSPMKGHSHVYWYRQLPEEGLKFMVYLQKENIIDESGMPKERFSAEFPKEGPSILRIQQVVRGDSAAYFCASSPAGSTAFFGQGTRLTVV.

This rearrangement joins TRBV5-6 to TRBJ2-5, with TRBD2 matching 9 bases. V shed 1 base and J 5 bases; nucleotides not matched to a gene: 3. CDR3 length equals 14 residues. Germline V gives CDR1 SGHDT, CDR2 YYEEEE. CDR3 residues: CASSLPSGMETQYF. The CDR3 DNA is TGTGCCAGCAGCTTGCCTAGCGGGATGGAGACCCAGTACTTC.

The chain combines TRBV7-2 with TRBJ1-4; possibly TRBD1 for D (5 bases). In germline, CDR1 is SGHTA, CDR2 FQGNSA. CDR3 length: 16 amino acids. V lost 6 bases and J lost 8, with 22 bases in between. The CDR3 loop is CASSKNLGTSREKLFF. CDR3 nucleotide sequence: TGTGCCAGCAGTAAAAACCTAGGGACTTCAAGGGAAAAACTGTTTTTT.

The CDR3: CSVYRDRENTEAFF. The CDR3 nucleotides read TGCAGCGTTTACCGGGACAGGGAAAACACTGAAGCTTTCTTT. The V gene is TRBV29-1, the J gene TRBJ1-1; 9 positions agree with TRBD1. Germline trimming cut 5 bases from V and 2 bases from J; bases unmatched to any gene: 6. In germline, CDR1 is SQVTM, CDR2 ANQGSEA. The CDR3 covers 14 residues.

The chain employs TRBV19 and TRBJ2-1, with a possible D match to TRBD1 (5 bases). Germline V CDR1 and CDR2: LNHDA, SQIVND (reference sequence). V was shortened by 3 bases and J by 6 bases, with 15 bases between the two germline ends. CDR3 length: 15 residues. In DNA, the CDR3 is TGTGCCAGTAGTATTCAGGGCGGAATGGGCAATGAGCAGTTCTTC. Its protein product is CASSIQGGMGNEQFF.

The genes are TRBV29-1 and TRBJ2-7, with D perhaps TRBD1 (5 bases). This CDR3 is built from 12 residues. Germline values: CDR1 SQVTM, CDR2 ANQGSEA. V shed 4 bases and J shed 4 bases, with 11 bases lying between them. The CDR3 loop reads CSVAIDRYEQYF. CDR3 coding DNA: TGCAGCGTTGCAATCGACAGATACGAGCAGTACTTC.

This chain connects TRBV10-3 to TRBJ1-2, with D possibly matching TRBD1 (5 bases). CDR1 is ENHRY and CDR2 is SYGVKD in the germline V gene. V lost 0 bases and J 5 bases, leaving 13 bases between the germline ends. The CDR3 contains 15 residues. The CDR3 loop reads CAISESAPGGYGYTF. In DNA, the CDR3 is TGTGCCATCAGTGAGTCGGCCCCGGGGGGGTATGGCTACACCTTC.

The rearrangement links TRBV10-3 to TRBJ2-2; TRBD2 might be the D (6 bases). The CDR3 covers 13 residues. V dropped 8 bases and J dropped 3 bases, with 10 bases sitting between them. CDR1 and CDR2 (germline): ENHRY, SYGVKD. The CDR3 loop is CAIRGDDTGELFF. CDR3 nucleotide sequence: TGTGCCATCCGCGGGGATGACACCGGGGAGCTGTTTTTT.

The rearrangement uses TRBV4-3 and TRBJ1-6; 9 bases match TRBD1. The length of the CDR3 is 15 residues. The trim removed 3 bases at V and 7 bases at J, leaving 4 bases unmatched. Germline loops: CDR1 LGHNA, CDR2 YSLEER. This chain's CDR3 is CASSHPQGANSPLHF. The CDR3 DNA is TGCGCCAGCAGCCACCCACAGGGGGCAAATTCACCCCTCCACTTT.

J is TRBJ1-1 and V is TRBV15; 11 bases agree with TRBD1. This CDR3 is built from 14 residues. Losses at the gene ends were 5 bases for V and 10 bases for J; bases not matched to a gene: 9. Germline V CDR1 and CDR2: LNHNV, YYDKDF (reference sequence). The CDR3 here is CATSDWTGGVGAFF. DNA for the CDR3: TGTGCCACCAGCGATTGGACAGGGGGCGTCGGAGCTTTCTTT.

For this clone: The junction differs from germline at one of its ends, possibly a read error. The genes are TRBV7-7 and TRBJ2-2; 9 bases agree with TRBD2. This CDR3 has 19 residues. In germline, CDR1 is SSHAT, CDR2 FNYEAQ (reference sequence). The DNA for the CDR3 is TGTGCTAGCAGCTCCACAGGGGTTCAGCGGGAGGTGGGGACCGGGGAGCTGTTTTTT. It codes for CASSSTGVQREVGTGELFF.

The V gene is TRBV5-1, the J gene TRBJ2-7, with a possible D match to TRBD1 (5 bases). Trimming took off 5 bases at V and 4 bases at J, with 7 bases between the two ends. Per germline, CDR1 SGHRS and CDR2 YFSETQ. The CDR3 covers 11 residues. The CDR3, as DNA: TGCGCCAGCAGTGGGGCTTACGAGCAGTACTTC. Translation gives CASSGAYEQYF.

The CDR3 here is CASSELTGLGGELFF. DNA for the CDR3: TGTGCCAGCAGTGAACTTACAGGGCTGGGCGGGGAGCTGTTTTTT. This chain connects TRBV6-1 to TRBJ2-2, with D perhaps TRBD1 (6 bases). V shed 2 bases and J shed 7 bases, with 14 bases lying between them. This CDR3 contains 15 residues. The germline V gene encodes CDR1 MNHNS and CDR2 SASEGT.

This clone was seen only a few times. V gene TRBV9 combines with J gene TRBJ2-5, with D perhaps TRBD2 (6 bases). The CDR3 contains 15 residues. V gave up 0 bases and J gave up 5 bases, with 14 bases separating them. Germline loops: CDR1 SGDLS, CDR2 YYNGEE. The CDR3, as DNA: TGTGCCAGCAGCGTAGACACGGGGGTACGGGAGACCCAGTACTTC. It translates to CASSVDTGVRETQYF.

J is TRBJ2-3 and V is TRBV5-6; 9 nucleotides line up with TRBD2. Unmatched junction bases numbered 9, after V lost 4 bases and J lost 6 bases. CDR1 SGHDT and CDR2 YYEEEE come from the germline V gene. This CDR3 spans 15 amino acids. CDR3 nucleotides: TGTGCCAGCAGCCCCTTAGCGGGAGATCCCGATACGCAGTATTTT. Translating gives CASSPLAGDPDTQYF.

This rearrangement joins TRBV30 to TRBJ2-5; 9 bases are a match to TRBD2. Germline-derived CDR1 and CDR2 are GTSNPN and SVGIG (reference sequence). The CDR3 is made up of 17 amino acids. V lost 2 bases to trimming and J lost 5 bases; unmatched junction nucleotides: 15. The CDR3 spells CAWSRWGAGGPRETQYF. The CDR3 nucleotides read TGTGCCTGGAGTAGGTGGGGGGCGGGAGGGCCGCGGGAGACCCAGTACTTC. The entire variable domain, with the rest obtained from reference TRBV30 and TRBJ2-5, is as follows: SQTIHQWPATLVQPVGSPLSLECTVEGTSNPNLYWYRQAAGRGLQLLFYSVGIGQISSEVPQNLSASRPQDRQFILSSKKLLLSDSGFYLCAWSRWGAGGPRETQYFGPGTRLLVL.

This clone was observed a few times. The CDR3 reads CASNTGVGTEAFF. The DNA for the CDR3 is TGTGCCAGCAATACAGGGGTCGGCACTGAAGCTTTCTTT. The gene calls are TRBV6-6 and TRBJ1-1; 7 positions agree with TRBD1. Germline V CDR1 and CDR2: MNHNY, SVGAGI (reference sequence). V lost 7 bases to trimming and J lost 4 bases; unmatched junction nucleotides: 6. The CDR3 runs to 13 residues.